One sample yielded the 18 T cell receptor beta chains listed below, sequenced in a study of long-term antiretroviral therapy in people with HIV. Run at survey level, the immunoSEQ assay was version v3.0. Profiling relied on immunoSEQ multiplex PCR, and the TCRdb table lists in-frame clones only, not all of them. The sample contains tens of thousands of clones, less than 80% of which appear only once. The sequencing here drew on unsorted PBMCs, taken 1.1 years before starting antiretroviral therapy. These receptors all stem from a woman in her forties with HIV.

The V call is TRBV11-3, the J call TRBJ2-1; 8 bases are shared with TRBD1. V shed 5 bases and J 1 base; nucleotides not matched to a gene: 4. CDR1 is SGHNT, CDR2 YENEEA, per germline. This CDR3 has 15 residues. The CDR3 region has the DNA TGTGCCAGCAGCCTCGGACAGGGTTCCTACAATGAGCAGTTCTTC. Amino acid sequence: CASSLGQGSYNEQFF.

The chain uses TRBV2 and TRBJ1-5, with TRBD1 matching 8 bases. CDR3 size: 16 residues. Trimming took 6 bases from V and 4 from J; bases not matched to a gene: 11. CDR1 SNHLY and CDR2 FYNNEI come from the germline V gene. CDR3 region: CASSENIGQGNQPQHF. CDR3 DNA sequence: TGTGCCAGCAGCGAAAACATAGGACAGGGAAATCAGCCCCAGCATTTT.

The chain links TRBV5-1 to TRBJ2-3; D tentatively reads TRBD1 or TRBD2 (5 bases each). This CDR3 comprises 15 residues. V gave up 4 bases and J gave up 0 bases, with 12 bases separating them. CDR1 SGHRS and CDR2 YFSETQ come from the germline V gene. The DNA for the CDR3 is TGCGCCAGCAGCCCGGGGCGACCTAGCACAGATACGCAGTATTTT. Translation gives CASSPGRPSTDTQYF.

V is TRBV15 and J is TRBJ2-3; no clear D. The germline V gene encodes CDR1 LNHNV and CDR2 YYDKDF (reference sequence). Trimming pared 5 bases from V and 2 bases from J, leaving 20 bases between. The CDR3 covers 17 residues. The CDR3 region is CATSGYQRSSHTDTQYF. CDR3 bases: TGTGCCACCAGCGGTTACCAACGGTCTTCACACACAGATACGCAGTATTTT.

The chain carries TRBV19 and TRBJ1-2, with D perhaps matching TRBD1 (5 bases). Germline CDR1 reads LNHDA; CDR2 reads SQIVND (reference sequence). CDR3 length: 17 residues. Trimming removed 3 bases at V and 5 bases at J, with 22 bases between. The DNA of the CDR3 is TGTGCCAGTAGTATGACCCTCGGGCGGGGAGAGGGGTATGGCTACACCTTC. Amino acid sequence: CASSMTLGRGEGYGYTF.

The gene calls are TRBV30 and TRBJ2-7; 10 nucleotides line up with TRBD2. Germline assignment: CDR1 GTSNPN and CDR2 SVGIG (reference sequence). V was pared by 1 base and J by 5 bases, with 11 bases of the junction left unmatched. There are 16 residues in the CDR3. The CDR3 protein is CAWSAHRLAGDNEQYF. CDR3 in DNA: TGTGCCTGGAGTGCCCACCGGCTAGCGGGAGATAACGAGCAGTACTTC.

The chain is built from TRBV7-8 and TRBJ1-1; D might be TRBD1 (5 bases). The CDR3 is made up of 16 amino acids. In germline, CDR1 is SGHVS, CDR2 FQNEAQ. V was pared by 0 bases and J by 5 bases, with 16 bases between. This CDR3 reads CASSLALDPGGTEAFF. As DNA, the CDR3 is TGTGCCAGCAGCTTAGCGTTGGATCCTGGGGGTACTGAAGCTTTCTTT.

The V call is TRBV11-3, the J call TRBJ2-5, with D possibly TRBD2 on 6 matching bases. Germline assignment: CDR1 SGHNT and CDR2 YENEEA. Trimming shortened V by 0 bases and J by 6 bases, and 14 bases separated the two germline ends. The CDR3 is 15 residues long. CDR3 protein: CASSLERDSGKTQYF. DNA for the CDR3: TGTGCCAGCAGCTTAGAGCGGGATTCGGGAAAGACCCAGTACTTC.

The V call is TRBV2, the J call TRBJ1-5; D may be TRBD1 (5 bases). CDR1 is SNHLY and CDR2 is FYNNEI in the germline V gene. Trimming shortened V by 1 base and J by 6 bases, and 10 bases separated the two germline ends. The CDR3 sequence is 14 residues long. CDR3 loop: CASSEGQGGQPQHF. CDR3 nucleotides: TGTGCCAGCAGTGAAGGGCAGGGCGGTCAGCCCCAGCATTTT.

The chain couples TRBV18 to TRBJ2-4, with D unresolved. The V gene lost 2 bases and the J gene lost 7 bases, with 6 bases spanning the gap. This CDR3 has 12 residues. Germline CDR1 KGHSH, CDR2 LQKENI. CDR3 residues: CASSPDENIQYF. For the CDR3, the DNA is TGTGCCAGCTCACCAGACGAGAACATTCAGTACTTC.

The V call is TRBV7-6, the J call TRBJ2-3; D gene ambiguous. With 7 bases removed from V and 4 bases from J, the gap between germline ends came to 9 bases. In germline, CDR1 is SGHVS, CDR2 FNYEAQ. This CDR3 has 12 amino acids. The chain's CDR3 is CASTDSSDTQYF. In DNA form, the CDR3 reads TGTGCCAGCACCGACTCCTCAGATACGCAGTATTTT.

This sequence joins TRBV30 and TRBJ1-5; unclear D gene. Germline lookup yields CDR1 GTSNPN and CDR2 SVGIG (reference sequence). The CDR3 extends over 16 amino acids. The V and J ends lost 5 bases and 1 base respectively, with 18 bases between them. The CDR3 loop is CAWGLRVSGSNQPQHF. In DNA form, the CDR3 reads TGTGCCTGGGGCTTAAGGGTATCAGGCAGCAATCAGCCCCAGCATTTT.

This chain's CDR3 is CASSPSEGGDTGWEQYF. Here the CDR3 DNA reads TGTGCCAGCAGCCCTAGCGAGGGTGGGGACACGGGTTGGGAGCAGTACTTC. The rearrangement links TRBV7-9 to TRBJ2-7; the D gene could be TRBD1 or TRBD2 (6 bases each). V lost 5 bases and J 7 bases, leaving 27 bases between the germline ends. This CDR3 spans 17 amino acids. Looked up from germline, CDR1 is SEHNR and CDR2 is FQNEAQ (reference sequence).

This sequence joins TRBV7-9 and TRBJ1-1; no clear D gene. Germline assignment: CDR1 SEHNR and CDR2 FQNEAQ (reference sequence). Between the trimmed V and J ends, which lost 8 bases and 3 bases, there was a span of 7 bases. The CDR3 covers 11 residues. The CDR3 DNA follows: TGTGCCAGCGGCGGGGACACTGAAGCTTTCTTT. This translates into CASGGDTEAFF.

The rearrangement uses TRBV29-1 and TRBJ1-2; 10 bases are shared with TRBD1. Trimming at V came to 4 bases and at J to 7 bases, leaving 3 bases not matched to a gene. Germline loops: CDR1 SQVTM, CDR2 ANQGSEA. CDR3 length equals 12 residues. The CDR3 nucleotides are TGCAGCGTTGGACAGGGGGCGGGTGGCTACACCTTC. It translates to CSVGQGAGGYTF.

The gene calls are TRBV29-1 and TRBJ2-3, with D perhaps matching TRBD2 (5 bases). The CDR3 has 15 residues. The germline CDR1 and CDR2 sequences are SQVTM and ANQGSEA. The V end was cut by 1 base, the J end by 1 base, with 12 bases between. The CDR3 loop reads CSVEGGRGRTDTQYF. DNA for the CDR3: TGCAGCGTTGAAGGTGGGCGAGGGCGCACAGATACGCAGTATTTT.

The table lists this clone with a count of one. The CDR3 bases are TGTGCCAGCAGTTTAATAGCGGATCTAGCCAAAAACATTCAGTACTTC. Residues: CASSLIADLAKNIQYF. The chain joins TRBV27 to TRBJ2-4, with D maybe TRBD2 (6 bases). Trimming took off 2 bases at V and 0 bases at J, with 11 bases between the two ends. CDR3 length: 16 amino acids. Germline V gives CDR1 MNHEY, CDR2 SMNVEV (reference sequence).

J is TRBJ2-3 and V is TRBV11-2; D call uncertain. Germline V gene sequence: CDR1 SGHAT, CDR2 FQNNGV. Trimming stripped 5 bases from V and 3 bases from J, with 18 bases between. The CDR3 spans 16 residues. CDR3 protein: CASSLLLFSGTDTQYF. Written as DNA, the CDR3 is TGTGCCAGCAGCCTACTCCTTTTTTCAGGAACAGATACGCAGTATTTT.